These T cell receptor beta chains were read from a single sample in a study of shared clonotypes between healthy human individuals. Data came from immunoSEQ multiplex PCR; TCRdb stores just in-frame clones and leaves some out. The table includes about 2.4 million clones, roughly nine tenths detected once. Specimen: naive CD4+ T cells sorted from blood. Every receptor here comes from a man between 18 and 35 years old in good health. The CDR3 runs from the conserved cysteine through the conserved F or W.

CASSLRTNTGELFF	TRBV7-3	TRBJ2-2
CASRKDGGGTEAFF	TRBV6-5	TRBJ1-1
CASTLGSLLLTGELFF	TRBV28	TRBJ2-2
CASGRGPPKGGYTF	TRBV28	TRBJ1-2
CASSYSAGYNEKLFF	TRBV6-5	TRBJ1-4
CASRRTVSGANVLTF	TRBV6-5	TRBJ2-6
CASSLDRGNEQFF	TRBV5-1	TRBJ2-1
CASMRKGGYTF	TRBV6-1	TRBJ1-2
CASSPGQGVREQYF	TRBV5-1	TRBJ2-7
CAISVGGQPQHF	TRBV10-3	TRBJ1-5
CASSSISGTGGIEQFF	TRBV5-1	TRBJ2-1
CASSTNSPVRLGGTDTQYF	TRBV19	TRBJ2-3
CASSGGGQYNSPLHF	TRBV6-6	TRBJ1-6
CASRSREPRRVYEQYF	TRBV12-2	TRBJ2-7
CASSPPSGVGELFF	TRBV18	TRBJ2-2
CAWSDRDRDIWETQYF	TRBV30	TRBJ2-5
CASTEERGMGPLHF	TRBV2	TRBJ1-6
CASSQGGQGNTEAFF	TRBV4-2	TRBJ1-1
CASSFRDRRYTF	TRBV28	TRBJ1-2
CASSPRRDGEQFF	TRBV7-9	TRBJ2-1
CAWSHNSGNTIYF	TRBV30	TRBJ1-3
CASRLAGVGSGELFF	TRBV19	TRBJ2-2
CASSLFRELSYEQYF	TRBV27	TRBJ2-7
CASGGRGANVLTF	TRBV6-5	TRBJ2-6
CASTFGLRSGYTF	TRBV7-2	TRBJ1-2
CASSVQGPTEAFF	TRBV27	TRBJ1-1
CAWSQTGTSYGYTF	TRBV30	TRBJ1-2
CASSARGADGYTF	TRBV6-5	TRBJ1-2
CAWSVDDSKGTEAFF	TRBV30	TRBJ1-1
CASSVGGTNEKLFF	TRBV9	TRBJ1-4
CASSPGTSGSQETQYF	TRBV27	TRBJ2-5
CASSPGLGAEQFF	TRBV7-2	TRBJ2-1
CASSSGHEAFF	TRBV6-5	TRBJ1-1
CASRRGGTGTDTQYF	TRBV7-9	TRBJ2-3
CASSQDYQGADNSPLHF	TRBV4-3	TRBJ1-6
CASSLGGLAGGREQFF	TRBV7-9	TRBJ2-1
CASSLAVMNTEAFF	TRBV5-6	TRBJ1-1
CASSLPGSENEQFF	TRBV5-6	TRBJ2-1
CASSRGRTSSGANVLTF	TRBV7-2	TRBJ2-6
CASSYSSTLHTGELFF	TRBV6-5	TRBJ2-2
CAWRYSGANVLTF	TRBV30	TRBJ2-6
CASSLSALVGLQYF	TRBV5-4	TRBJ2-3
CASSREGHSTWEQYF	TRBV28	TRBJ2-7
CASRAGQGAEGYTF	TRBV11-2	TRBJ1-2
CASRRDLSYEQYF	TRBV2	TRBJ2-7
CASSQDRGTTGLSGNTIYF	TRBV4-1	TRBJ1-3
CASSLLLAGGETQYF	TRBV14	TRBJ2-5
CAKGQGAYEQYF	TRBV6-4	TRBJ2-7
CSVGGSAYEQYF	TRBV29-1	TRBJ2-7
CASSFRGGTGELFF	TRBV6-5	TRBJ2-2
CASSVGSSGGMDTQYF	TRBV9	TRBJ2-3
CASSGAGSEKLFF	TRBV7-2	TRBJ1-4
CASSLGHTNTGELFF	TRBV5-1	TRBJ2-2
CASSQDIWTGAQPQHF	TRBV4-1	TRBJ1-5